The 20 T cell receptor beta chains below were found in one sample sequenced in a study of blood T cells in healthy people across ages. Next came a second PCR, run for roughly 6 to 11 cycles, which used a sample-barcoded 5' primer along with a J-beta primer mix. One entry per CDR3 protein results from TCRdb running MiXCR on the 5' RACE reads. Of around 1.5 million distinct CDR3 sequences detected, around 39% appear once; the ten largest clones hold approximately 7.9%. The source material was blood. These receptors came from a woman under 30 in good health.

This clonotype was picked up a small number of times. CDR3 amino acids: CASSGGGIKTQYF. As DNA, the CDR3 is TGTGCCAGCAGTGGGGGAGGGATAAAGACCCAGTACTTC. The chain employs TRBV12-3 or TRBV12-4 and TRBJ2-5; 7 bases map to TRBD2. V shed 5 bases and J 6 bases; nucleotides not matched to a gene: 6. This CDR3 is 13 amino acids long.

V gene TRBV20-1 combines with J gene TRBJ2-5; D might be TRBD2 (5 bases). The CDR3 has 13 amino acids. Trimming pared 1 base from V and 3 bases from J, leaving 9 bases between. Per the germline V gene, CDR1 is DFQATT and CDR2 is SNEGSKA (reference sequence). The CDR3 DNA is TGCAGTGCTAGAGCGGGGATAAAAGAGACCCAGTACTTC. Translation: CSARAGIKETQYF.

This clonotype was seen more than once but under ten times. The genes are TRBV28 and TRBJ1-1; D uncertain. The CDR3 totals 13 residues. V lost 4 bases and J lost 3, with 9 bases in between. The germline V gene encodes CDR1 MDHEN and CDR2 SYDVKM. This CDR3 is CASSSDGDTEAFF. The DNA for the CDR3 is TGTGCCAGCAGTTCCGACGGGGACACTGAAGCTTTCTTT.

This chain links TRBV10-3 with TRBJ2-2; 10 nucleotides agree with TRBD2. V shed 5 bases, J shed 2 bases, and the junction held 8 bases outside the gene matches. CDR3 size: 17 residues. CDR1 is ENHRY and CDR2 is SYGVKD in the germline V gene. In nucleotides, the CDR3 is TGTGCCATCAGTACCTCAAGCGGGGGGGATAACACCGGGGAGCTGTTTTTT. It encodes CAISTSSGGDNTGELFF.

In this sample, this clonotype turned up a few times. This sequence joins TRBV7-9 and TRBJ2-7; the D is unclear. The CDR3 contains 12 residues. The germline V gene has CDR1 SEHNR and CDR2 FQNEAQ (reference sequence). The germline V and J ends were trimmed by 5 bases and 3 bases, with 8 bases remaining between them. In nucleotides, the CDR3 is TGTGCCAGCAGCGACCATTACTACGAGCAGTACTTC. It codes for CASSDHYYEQYF.

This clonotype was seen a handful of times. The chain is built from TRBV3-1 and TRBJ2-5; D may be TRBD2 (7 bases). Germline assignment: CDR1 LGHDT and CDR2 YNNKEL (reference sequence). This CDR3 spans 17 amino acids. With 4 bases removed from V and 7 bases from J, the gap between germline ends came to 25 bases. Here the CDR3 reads CASSLSGGSVNRGTQYF. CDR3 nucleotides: TGTGCCAGCAGCCTTTCGGGGGGCTCCGTTAATCGAGGGACCCAGTACTTC.

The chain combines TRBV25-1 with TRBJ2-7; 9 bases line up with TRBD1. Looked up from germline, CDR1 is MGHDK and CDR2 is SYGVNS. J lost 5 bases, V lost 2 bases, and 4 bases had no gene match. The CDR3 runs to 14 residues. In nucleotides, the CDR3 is TGTGCCAGCAGTGAAGGGACAGGGACGAACGAGCAGTACTTC. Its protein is CASSEGTGTNEQYF.

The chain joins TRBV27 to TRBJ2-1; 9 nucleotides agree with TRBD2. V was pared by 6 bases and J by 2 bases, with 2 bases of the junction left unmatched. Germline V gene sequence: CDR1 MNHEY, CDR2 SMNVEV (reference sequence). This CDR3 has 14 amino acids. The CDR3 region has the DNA TGTGCCAGCAGGGCGGGGGGGACCTACAATGAGCAGTTCTTC. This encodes CASRAGGTYNEQFF.

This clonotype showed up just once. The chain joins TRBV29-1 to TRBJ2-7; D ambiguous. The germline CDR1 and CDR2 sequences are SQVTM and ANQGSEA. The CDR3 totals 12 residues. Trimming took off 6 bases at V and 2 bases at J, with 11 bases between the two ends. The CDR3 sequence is CSVADVAYEQYF. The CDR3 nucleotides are TGCAGCGTGGCGGACGTCGCCTACGAGCAGTACTTC.

CDR3 nucleotides: TGCAGTCCCCATTCTAGCGGGAGTCATTCGGGCAATGAGCAGTTCTTC. It encodes CSPHSSGSHSGNEQFF. The chain employs TRBV20-1 and TRBJ2-1; 10 bases match TRBD2. J gave up 6 bases and V 8 bases, and 16 bases lay outside the gene matches. Looked up from germline, CDR1 is DFQATT and CDR2 is SNEGSKA (reference sequence). The CDR3 is 16 residues long.

The CDR3 DNA reads TGTGCCAGCACCCACCCCTGGGACCAATCAAGCACAGATACGCAGTATTTT. Its translation: CASTHPWDQSSTDTQYF. The V gene is TRBV6-6, the J gene TRBJ2-3; either TRBD1 or TRBD2 may supply D (5 bases each). The CDR3 covers 17 residues. Trimming took 7 bases from V and 0 from J, leaving 20 bases between them. CDR1 is MNHNY, CDR2 SVGAGI, per germline (reference sequence).

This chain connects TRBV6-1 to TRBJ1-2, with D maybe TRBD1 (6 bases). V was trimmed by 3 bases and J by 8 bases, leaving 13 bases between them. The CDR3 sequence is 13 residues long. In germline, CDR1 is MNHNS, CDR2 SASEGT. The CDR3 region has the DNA TGTGCCAGCAGTGACTTGGGGGCGCGGGGCTACACCTTC. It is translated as CASSDLGARGYTF.

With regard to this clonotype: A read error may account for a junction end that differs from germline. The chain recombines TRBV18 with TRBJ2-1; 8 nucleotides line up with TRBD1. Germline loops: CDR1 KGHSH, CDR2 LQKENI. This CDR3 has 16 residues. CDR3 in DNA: TGTGCCAGCTCACCATCGTCCGGACAGGGAGCTGGTGAGCGGTTCTTC. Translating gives CASSPSSGQGAGERFF.

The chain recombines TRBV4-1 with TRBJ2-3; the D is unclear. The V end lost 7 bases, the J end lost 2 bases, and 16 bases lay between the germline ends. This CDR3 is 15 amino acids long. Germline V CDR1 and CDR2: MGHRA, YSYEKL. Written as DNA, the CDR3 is TGCGCCAGCAAGGGTAGTCAATCGAACACAGATACGCAGTATTTT. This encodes CASKGSQSNTDTQYF.

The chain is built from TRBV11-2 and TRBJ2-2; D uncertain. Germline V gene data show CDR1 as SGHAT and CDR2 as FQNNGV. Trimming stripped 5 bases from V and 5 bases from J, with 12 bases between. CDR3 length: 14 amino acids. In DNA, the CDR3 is TGTGCCAGCAGCCTCTACAAGGATACCGGGGAGCTGTTTTTT. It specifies CASSLYKDTGELFF. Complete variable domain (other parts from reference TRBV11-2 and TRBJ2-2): EAGVAQSPRYKIIEKRQSVAFWCNPISGHATLYWYQQILGQGPKLLIQFQNNGVVDDSQLPKDRFSAERLKGVDSTLKIQPAKLEDSAVYLCASSLYKDTGELFFGEGSRLTVL.

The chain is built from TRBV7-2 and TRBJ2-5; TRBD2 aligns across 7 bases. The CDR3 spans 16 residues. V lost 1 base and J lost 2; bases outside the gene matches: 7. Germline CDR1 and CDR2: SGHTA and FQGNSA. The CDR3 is CASSLGLAANQETQYF. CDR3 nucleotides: TGTGCCAGCAGCTTAGGGCTAGCGGCGAATCAAGAGACCCAGTACTTC.

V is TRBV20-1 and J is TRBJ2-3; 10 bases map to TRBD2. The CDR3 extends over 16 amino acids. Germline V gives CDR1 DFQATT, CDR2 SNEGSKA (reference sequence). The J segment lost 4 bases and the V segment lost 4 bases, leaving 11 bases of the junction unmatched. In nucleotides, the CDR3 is TGCAGTGCTACCCGCCTGACTAGCGGGTTCCCAGATACGCAGTATTTT. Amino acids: CSATRLTSGFPDTQYF.

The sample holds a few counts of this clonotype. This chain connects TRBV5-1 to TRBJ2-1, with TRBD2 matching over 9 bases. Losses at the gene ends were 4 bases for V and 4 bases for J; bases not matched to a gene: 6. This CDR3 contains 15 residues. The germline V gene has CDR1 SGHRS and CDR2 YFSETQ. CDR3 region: CASSVLAGTYNEQFF. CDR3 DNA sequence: TGCGCCAGCAGCGTCCTAGCGGGAACATACAATGAGCAGTTCTTC. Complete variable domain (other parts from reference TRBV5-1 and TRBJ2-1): KAGVTQTPRYLIKTRGQQVTLSCSPISGHRSVSWYQQTPGQGLQFLFEYFSETQRNKGNFPGRFSGRQFSNSRSEMNVSTLELGDSALYLCASSVLAGTYNEQFFGPGTRLTVL.

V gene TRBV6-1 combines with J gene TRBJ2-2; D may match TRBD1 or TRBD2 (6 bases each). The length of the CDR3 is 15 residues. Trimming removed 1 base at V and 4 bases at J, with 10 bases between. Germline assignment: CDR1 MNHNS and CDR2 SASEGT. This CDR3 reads CASSEVGGSTGELFF. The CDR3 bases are TGTGCCAGCAGTGAAGTGGGGGGCTCCACCGGGGAGCTGTTTTTT.

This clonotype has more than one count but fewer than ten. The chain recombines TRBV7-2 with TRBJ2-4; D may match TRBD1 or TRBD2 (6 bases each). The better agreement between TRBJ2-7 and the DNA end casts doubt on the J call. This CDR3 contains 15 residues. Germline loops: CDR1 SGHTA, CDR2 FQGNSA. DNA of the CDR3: TGTGCCAGCAGCTCCCGGAGGGGGGTCCAGTACGAGCAGTACTTC. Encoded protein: CASSSRRGVQYEQYF.